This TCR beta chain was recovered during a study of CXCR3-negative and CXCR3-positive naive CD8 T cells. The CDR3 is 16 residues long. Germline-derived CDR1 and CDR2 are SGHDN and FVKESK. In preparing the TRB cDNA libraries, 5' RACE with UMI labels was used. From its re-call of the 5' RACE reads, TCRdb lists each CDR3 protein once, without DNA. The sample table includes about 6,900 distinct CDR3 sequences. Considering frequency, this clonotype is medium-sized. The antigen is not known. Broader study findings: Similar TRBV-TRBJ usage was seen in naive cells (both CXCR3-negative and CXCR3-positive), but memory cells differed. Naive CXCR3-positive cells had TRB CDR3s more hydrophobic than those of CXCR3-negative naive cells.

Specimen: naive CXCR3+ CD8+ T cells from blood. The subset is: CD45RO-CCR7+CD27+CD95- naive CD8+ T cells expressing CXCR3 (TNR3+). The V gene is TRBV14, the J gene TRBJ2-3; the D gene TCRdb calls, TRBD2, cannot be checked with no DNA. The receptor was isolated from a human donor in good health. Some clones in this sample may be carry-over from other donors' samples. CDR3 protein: CASSPTIAANADTQYF.